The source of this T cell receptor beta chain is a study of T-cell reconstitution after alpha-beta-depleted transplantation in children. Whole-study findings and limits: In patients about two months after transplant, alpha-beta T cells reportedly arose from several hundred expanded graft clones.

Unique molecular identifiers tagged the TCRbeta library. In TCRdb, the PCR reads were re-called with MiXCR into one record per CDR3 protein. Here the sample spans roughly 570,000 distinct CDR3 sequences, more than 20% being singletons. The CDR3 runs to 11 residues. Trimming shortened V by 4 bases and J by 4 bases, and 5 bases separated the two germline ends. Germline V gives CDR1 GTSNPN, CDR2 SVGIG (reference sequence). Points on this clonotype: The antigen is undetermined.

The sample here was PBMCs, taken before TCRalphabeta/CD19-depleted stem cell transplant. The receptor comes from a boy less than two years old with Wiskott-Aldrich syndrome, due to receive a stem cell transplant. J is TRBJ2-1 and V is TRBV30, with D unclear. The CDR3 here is CAWTEYNEQFF. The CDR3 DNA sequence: TGTGCCTGGACCGAGTACAATGAGCAGTTCTTC.